This T cell receptor (beta chain) comes out of a study of T cells after yellow fever vaccination (dated by TCRdb to between 2018 and 2021). With regard to the full study: Staining for CD3, CD45RA, CCR7 and CD95 was used to sort memory subsets (EM, EMRA, CM and Tscm) on a BD FACS Aria III. Blood was drawn at multiple timepoints before and after primary and secondary immunization, with bulk PBMC replicates and cell subsets isolated. Libraries from fractions with low cell numbers were prepared with the SMART-Seq v4 Ultra Low Input RNA kit. Memory subsets were sorted on days 0, 15 and 45 and at 18 months after primary vaccination, and on days 0, 15 and 45 after the 30-year booster. The cohort comprised two healthy male donors, one aged 18 to 29 and one aged 30 to 40 years. To follow T-cell clones before and after primary and booster YFV17D yellow fever vaccination, bulk TCR alpha and beta repertoires were sequenced over time.

General study outcomes and caveats: Most clones expanded after primary vaccination were re-detected after the booster (just under 97% of CD4 and about 88% of CD8), suggesting broad memory maintenance. A small share of clonotypes was detected in both CD4 and CD8 compartments, with the overlap likely arising from convergent recombination. Because the study included only a couple of donors, the extent to which the findings can be generalized is limited. FACS-sorted repertoires could contain abundant contaminating clonotypes from the bulk population, so computational filtering was required. Compared with the primary T-cell response, the secondary T-cell response was faster but weaker, reaching its peak on day 5 rather than on day 15. On day 0, almost all vaccine-responding clonotypes were found to be below detection in the sorted memory subsets.

TCR cDNA was synthesized by 5'RACE template switching, through which a universal primer site and unique molecular identifiers were introduced. Priming for cDNA synthesis came from both the TCR alpha and TCR beta constant segments. Libraries were amplified in two PCR steps, with sample barcodes and sequencing adapters added in the second step. Libraries were sequenced on Illumina HiSeq 2500 (2x100 bp) or NovaSeq (2x150 bp). In the authors' own workflow: Reads were demultiplexed and collapsed into UMI consensus sequences with MIGEC, and V(D)J alignment was performed with MiXCR. Vaccine-responding clonotypes were defined with edgeR using replicate PBMC samples, requiring FDR below 0.01 and a log2 fold change above 5 up to day 15. Each bulk clonotype received a CD4 or CD8 identity based on whether the sequenced CD4 or CD8 repertoire contained that clonotype at higher abundance. Clonotype frequencies in memory subsets were weighted by FACS-sorted cell numbers to estimate each clone's distribution across memory phenotypes. TCRdb ran its own pipeline on the public reads, namely fastp trimming at Q25 and MiXCR clone calling, and kept in-frame beta chains. Each CDR3 protein appears once, grouped with its most common genes and DNA. The V and J calls were not made by the authors but by TCRdb's processing. Here the sample has 25,000 to 30,000 distinct CDR3 sequences; 5.5% occur a single time. The top ten constitute about 10% of the sample.

Inclusive of the bounding cysteine and phenylalanine, the CDR3 is 18 residues long. This entry keeps only the CDR3 DNA: 54 bases, framed from base 1. As encoded in the germline V gene, CDR1 is KGHDR while CDR2 is SFDVKD. V has 0 bases trimmed and J has 0 bases trimmed; junction bases matching no gene number 9. The treatment or condition label of this sample denotes: live attenuated yellow fever vaccine strain. A standard Ficoll-Paque protocol was used to isolate PBMCs from peripheral blood. RNA from sorted memory subsets was extracted with the RNeasy Micro Kit. This clonotype has a count of ten or more. Within one base of it there is no much larger clone, and no base qualities were kept.

The chain couples TRBV24-1 to TRBJ1-1; TRBD1 lines up with 7 middle nucleotides. This TCR was recovered from a man aged 25-45 years who received the YFV17D yellow fever vaccine. The sequenced sample was PBMCs, either bulk or a sorted T-cell subset (CD4+, CD8+, memory, or dextramer-sorted; not recorded which), obtained 15 days after the yellow fever booster vaccination. The CDR3 here reads CATSDLKGANFMNTEAFF. The bases read TGTGCCACCAGTGATTTGAAGGGGGCGAATTTCATGAACACTGAAGCTTTCTTT.